These 17 T cell receptor beta chains were sequenced from one sample in a study of early T cells in non-severe SARS-CoV-2 infection. In TCRdb, the 5' RACE reads were re-called with MiXCR into one record per CDR3 protein. This table has 45,000 to 65,000 distinct CDR3 sequences, 7% to 10% appearing once. The sequenced material came from whole blood. The receptors shown here come from an adult who was a healthcare worker with PCR-confirmed SARS-CoV-2 infection or an uninfected control (not recorded which).

The chain recombines TRBV15 with TRBJ2-3; D remains unclear. Germline V CDR1 and CDR2: LNHNV, YYDKDF (reference sequence). This CDR3 has 13 amino acids. V was cut by 0 bases and J by 7 bases, with 8 bases left in between. The CDR3 region is CATSRDVGNTQYF. CDR3 nucleotides: TGTGCCACCAGCAGAGATGTAGGGAATACGCAGTATTTT.

This clonotype was counted ten times or more. V and J are TRBV14 and TRBJ1-1, with D hard to call. The CDR3 has 15 residues. Germline V CDR1 and CDR2: SGHDN, FVKESK. V lost 3 bases and J 0 bases, leaving 11 bases between the germline ends. This chain's CDR3 is CASSHGKVVNTEAFF. In nucleotides, the CDR3 is TGTGCCAGCAGCCATGGGAAAGTAGTGAACACTGAAGCTTTCTTT. Full variable domain (outside the CDR3, taken from reference TRBV14 and TRBJ1-1): EAGVTQFPSHSVIEKGQTVTLRCDPISGHDNLYWYRRVMGKEIKFLLHFVKESKQDESGMPNNRFLAERTGGTYSTLKVQPAELEDSGVYFCASSHGKVVNTEAFFGQGTRLTVV.

This clonotype was picked up a small number of times. V usage is TRBV3-1 and J usage is TRBJ1-2, with 8 bases aligning to TRBD1. Germline V gives CDR1 LGHDT, CDR2 YNNKEL (reference sequence). With 8 bases clipped from V and 0 bases from J, the junction kept 5 bases outside the gene matches. This CDR3 has 14 amino acids. The CDR3 DNA reads TGTGCCAGCGGGGGACAGGAAGCTAACTATGGCTACACCTTC. It encodes CASGGQEANYGYTF.

Many counts were recorded for this clonotype. This chain links TRBV27 with TRBJ2-5, with no clear D. This CDR3 spans 13 amino acids. The V end was cut by 4 bases, the J end by 5 bases, with 11 bases between. Germline V gives CDR1 MNHEY, CDR2 SMNVEV (reference sequence). The DNA for the CDR3 is TGTGCCAGCAGTTCCGAACAAGGGGAGACCCAGTACTTC. It specifies CASSSEQGETQYF.

There are many counts of this clonotype. The chain links TRBV4-2 to TRBJ2-4; a weak D match, TRBD2 (7 bases). The CDR3 contains 18 residues. V lost 0 bases and J 6 bases, leaving 21 bases between the germline ends. Germline V CDR1 and CDR2: LGHNA, YNFKEQ. DNA for the CDR3: TGTGCCAGCAGCCAAGATGTAGGGGGGGGCCAATTAGGAAACATTCAGTACTTC. It yields the protein CASSQDVGGGQLGNIQYF.

This clonotype showed up many times. This rearrangement joins TRBV11-1 to TRBJ2-1, with 7 bases fitting TRBD2. Germline CDR1 SGHAT, CDR2 FQDESV (reference sequence). Trimming at V came to 5 bases and at J to 0 bases, leaving 4 bases not matched to a gene. This CDR3 has 15 residues. Here the CDR3 DNA reads TGTGCCAGCAGCAAAGAGCGGGGCTCCTACAATGAGCAGTTCTTC. Translation: CASSKERGSYNEQFF.

This clonotype was found many times. The chain uses TRBV20-1 and TRBJ2-4; the D gene is possibly TRBD1 (6 bases). CDR1 is DFQATT and CDR2 is SNEGSKA in the germline V gene (reference sequence). The CDR3 consists of 13 residues. V was pared by 6 bases and J by 4 bases, with 13 bases between. This CDR3 is CSARDMDKNIQYF. The CDR3 region has the DNA TGCAGTGCCCGGGACATGGATAAAAACATTCAGTACTTC.

The rearrangement uses TRBV29-1 and TRBJ2-3; D ambiguous. In germline, CDR1 is SQVTM, CDR2 ANQGSEA. This CDR3 comprises 13 residues. Deletions cut 3 bases from V and 1 base from J, with 8 bases between. CDR3 bases: TGCAGCGTTGACTTACCCGGCACAGATACGCAGTATTTT. Protein: CSVDLPGTDTQYF.

At least ten counts were recorded for this clonotype. The chain couples TRBV20-1 to TRBJ1-2, with 10 bases aligning to TRBD1. V gave up 6 bases and J gave up 5 bases; unmatched junction bases: 15. The CDR3 contains 16 residues. Germline V CDR1 and CDR2: DFQATT, SNEGSKA (reference sequence). The CDR3 here is CSALGTGAASSYGYTF. CDR3 in DNA: TGCAGTGCCCTAGGGACAGGGGCCGCGTCGTCGTATGGCTACACCTTC.

This clonotype was counted only a few times. The chain is built from TRBV6-2 or TRBV6-3 and TRBJ1-6; D gene ambiguous. Trimming removed 2 bases at V and 9 bases at J, with 14 bases between. Germline values: CDR1 MNHEY, CDR2 SVGEGT. CDR3 length: 15 amino acids. CDR3 protein: CASSYGSSMLSPLHF. Here the CDR3 DNA reads TGTGCCAGCAGTTACGGTTCATCGATGCTTTCACCCCTCCACTTT.

In its sample, this clonotype was seen many times. In DNA, the CDR3 is TGTGCCAGCAGTTTGCAGGGTACTGAAGCTTTCTTT. It yields the protein CASSLQGTEAFF. This chain connects TRBV12-3 or TRBV12-4 to TRBJ1-1; a weak D match, TRBD1 (5 bases). Trimming left V 3 bases short and J 5 bases short, with 7 bases between. The CDR3 runs 12 residues.

This clonotype has ten or more counts. The V and J genes are TRBV25-1 and TRBJ2-3, with 9 bases identical to TRBD1. This CDR3 has 16 residues. V gave up 7 bases and J gave up 4 bases; unmatched junction bases: 12. Germline CDR1 MGHDK, CDR2 SYGVNS. The CDR3 DNA reads as TGTGCCAGCAAAAGCTATATGACAGGGGGACCAGATACGCAGTATTTT. It specifies CASKSYMTGGPDTQYF.

This clonotype has at least ten counts. The chain combines TRBV6-2 or TRBV6-3 with TRBJ1-6; no clear D gene. The V gene lost 2 bases and the J gene lost 8 bases, with 13 bases spanning the gap. This CDR3 has 15 residues. Germline CDR1 and CDR2: MNHEY and SVGEGT. In nucleotides, the CDR3 is TGTGCCAGCAGTTACGGTGGTGGCCGGCATTCACCCCTCCACTTT. It specifies CASSYGGGRHSPLHF.

This clonotype occurred many times. The rearrangement uses TRBV15 and TRBJ1-2, with 8 positions matching TRBD1. Trimming removed 3 bases from V and 8 bases from J; junction bases left unmatched: 8. This CDR3 has 14 residues. Germline V gives CDR1 LNHNV, CDR2 YYDKDF (reference sequence). CDR3 in DNA: TGTGCCACCAGCAGGGACAGGGAATTGAGAGGCTACACCTTC. This encodes CATSRDRELRGYTF.

This clonotype was recorded many times. The V and J genes are TRBV5-8 and TRBJ2-7, with 7 bases matching TRBD2. V lost 0 bases to trimming and J lost 9 bases; unmatched junction nucleotides: 9. This CDR3 contains 14 residues. Germline V gene sequence: CDR1 SGHTS, CDR2 YDEGEE. CDR3 protein: CASSLDMRTGGQYF. DNA for the CDR3: TGTGCCAGCAGCTTGGATATGAGGACGGGGGGGCAGTACTTC.

This clonotype was recorded many times. V gene TRBV7-3 combines with J gene TRBJ2-1; D perhaps matches TRBD2 (6 bases). V lost 2 bases, J lost 7 bases, and 15 bases lay in between. There are 15 residues in the CDR3. Germline assignment: CDR1 SGHTA and CDR2 FQGTGA. CDR3 nucleotide sequence: TGTGCCAGCAGCTTATTAGGAGGGGCTACGAATGAGCAGTTCTTC. This gives the protein CASSLLGGATNEQFF.

The chain has TRBV29-1 and TRBJ1-2; TRBD1 aligns across 8 bases. With V trimmed by 7 bases and J by 4 bases, 5 bases remained unmatched. CDR3 length: 12 residues. CDR1 is SQVTM, CDR2 ANQGSEA, per germline. CDR3 nucleotides: TGCAGCGCTGGACAGGGAGCCTATGGCTACACCTTC. Encoded protein: CSAGQGAYGYTF. Full variable domain (outside the CDR3, taken from reference TRBV29-1 and TRBJ1-2): SAVISQKPSRDICQRGTSLTIQCQVDSQVTMMFWYRQQPGQSLTLIATANQGSEATYESGFVIDKFPISRPNLTFSTLTVSNMSPEDSSIYLCSAGQGAYGYTFGSGTRLTVV.